This T cell receptor (beta chain) was documented in a study of cytomegalovirus exposure and HLA in healthy donors. PCR used 60 Vbeta primers and 13 Jbeta primers. Authors' methods: Tens of millions of unique TCR beta chains, 10 million to 13 million of them shared, were counted by a later analysis. Method: immunoSEQ multiplex PCR; TCRdb's copy keeps in-frame clones and lacks some. That table furnishes V, J and clone size, whereas the DNA furnished D and trimming. The sample shows approximately 150,000 clones, approximately 80% of them seen only once. Trimming removed 3 bases at V and 2 bases at J, with 7 bases between. Looked up from germline, CDR1 is SGHTA and CDR2 is FQGTGA. The CDR3 is 13 residues long.

The sample comprised PBMCs. The source of this sequence is a man younger than 30 in good health and CMV-seropositive. The chain has TRBV7-3 and TRBJ2-5; D is ambiguous. Here the CDR3 DNA reads TGTGCCAGCAGCTTGGAGCCGCAAGAGACCCAGTACTTC. Translation: CASSLEPQETQYF. Looking up the rest from reference TRBV7-3 and TRBJ2-5 gives the full variable domain: GAGVSQTPSNKVTEKGKYVELRCDPISGHTALYWYRQSLGQGPEFLIYFQGTGAADDSGLPNDRFFAVRPEGSVSTLKIQRTERGDSAVYLCASSLEPQETQYFGPGTRLLVL.